This T cell receptor beta chain appears in the sequencing data of a study of human T cells and chemical hapten exposure. In the study overall: Patch tests put 0.01% DPC on the upper back, and the results were checked at 6 days.

Time point specified: patch test 3, about 24 weeks after DPC sensitization. Stated treatment: therapeutic diphenylcyclopropenone sensitization with weekly scalp DPC. There are a few counts of this clonotype. J was trimmed by 8 bases and V by 0 bases; bases with no gene match: 2. Germline V gene lookup returns CDR1 SGHTA and CDR2 FQGTGA. The CDR3 consists of 16 residues. From the RACE reads, TCRdb called clonotypes with MiXCR, one entry per CDR3 protein. The profile covers 60,000 to 65,000 distinct CDR3 sequences, with 9.5% to 12% appearing a single time and 2% to 3% taken by the ten largest. This sequence joins TRBV7-3 and TRBJ2-2, with TRBD2 identical over 14 bases. This receptor was obtained from a woman aged 25 to 39 with alopecia areata. Some clones in this sample may be carry-over from other donors' samples. The specimen comprised whole blood, sampled in connection with sensitization to the hapten diphenylcyclopropenone (DPC). The CDR3 sequence: CASSLTGLAGAGELFF. For the CDR3, the DNA is TGTGCCAGCAGCTTAACGGGACTAGCGGGAGCAGGGGAGCTGTTTTTT.